The T cell receptor beta chain described here comes from a study of blood T cell repertoires in COVID-19. Across the study: The origin of the acute and convalescent COVID-19 samples was the United States, Italy and Spain. T cells, B-cell-depleted T cells, or PBMCs supplied cDNA or gDNA.

There are 14 residues in the CDR3. Germline CDR1 and CDR2: SGHTA and FQGNSA. Trimming shortened V by 3 bases and J by 8 bases, and 16 bases separated the two germline ends. Authors' methods: Amplification from reference gene primers served as the basis for estimated nucleated cell counts. Sequencing used immunoSEQ multiplex PCR; TCRdb keeps in-frame clones, though not all of them. That table furnishes V, J and clone size, whereas the DNA furnished D and trimming. In the table there are about 240,000 clones, more than 75% of which are singletons. What was sequenced was peripheral blood. The TCR comes from a woman in her seventies with active or convalescent COVID-19. This sequence joins TRBV7-2 and TRBJ1-1; tentatively, D is TRBD1 (5 bases). The CDR3 reads CASSLGDSRREAFF. CDR3 DNA: TGTGCCAGCAGCTTGGGCGACAGTCGACGCGAAGCTTTCTTT.